Sequencing of this T cell receptor beta chain was carried out in a study of EBV T-cell therapy then PD-1 blockade in nasopharyngeal carcinoma. Indicated time point: 266 days after commencement of treatment, after nivolumab therapy. Treatment in this sample: AdE1-LMPpoly-expanded autologous EBV-specific T-cell therapy followed by anti-PD-1 nivolumab. The CDR3 has 15 amino acids. V was pared by 0 bases and J by 0 bases, with 6 bases between. Germline CDR1 LGHDT, CDR2 YNNKEL (reference sequence). In regard to this clone: What it recognizes is unknown.

Libraries were prepared by immunoSEQ multiplex PCR; TCRdb keeps only in-frame clonotypes and omits some of them. The repertoire has around 19,000 clones, around four fifths of them found once; the top ten carry roughly a third. The sequence was obtained from a man aged 35 to 55 with nasopharyngeal carcinoma. This chain connects TRBV3-1 (or the pseudogene TRBV3-2) to TRBJ1-3; D remains unclear. Material: CD8+ T cells from blood, obtained at day 266 from a patient whose treatment included autologous EBV-specific T cells and nivolumab. The CDR3 loop reads CASSQDDGSGNTIYF. For the CDR3, the DNA is TGTGCCAGCAGCCAAGATGACGGCTCTGGAAACACCATATATTTT.